The 11 T cell receptor beta chains below come from one sample, sequenced in a study of CD8 T cells in Susac syndrome (dated by TCRdb to the late 2010s). Library generation was performed with the immunoSEQ multiplex PCR assay. RNA was extracted using the RNeasy kit, and about 0.45 to 1 ug of the RNA was reverse transcribed with random hexamers. In TCRdb, the public reads were trimmed at Q25 with fastp and aligned with MiXCR, with productive beta chains retained. Identical CDR3 proteins give one entry, which carries the most common genes and DNA. The table for this sample lists about 160,000 distinct CDR3 sequences; under 95% of them were counted only once. Around 0.075% of the sample is held by the ten biggest clonotypes. Sequencing was done on a sample of CD4+ T cells from PBMCs. The receptors stem from a human donor in good health.

The rearrangement joins TRBV20-1 to TRBJ2-7; D may match TRBD1 or TRBD2 (6 bases each). CDR3 length: 18 amino acids. Germline-derived CDR1 and CDR2 are DFQATT and SNEGSKA (reference sequence). In DNA form, the CDR3 reads TGCGGAAAAGTAGGGGGAGGAAACGGCCAAGTGAACTCCTACGAGCAGTACTTC. Its translation is CGKVGGGNGQVNSYEQYF.

The genes are TRBV20-1 and TRBJ2-2; D call uncertain. This CDR3 has 16 amino acids. The germline V gene encodes CDR1 DFQATT and CDR2 SNEGSKA (reference sequence). Trimming cost V 0 bases and J 0 bases, with 11 bases left between them. As DNA, the CDR3 is TGCAGTGCTAGAGATAAAGAGAGACCGAACACCGGGGAGCTGTTTTTT. This sequence encodes CSARDKERPNTGELFF.

CDR3 DNA: TGCGCCAGCAGCTTGAGGAGTTCAGGTGAAAAACTGTTTTTT. Translated, it gives CASSLRSSGEKLFF. The chain recombines TRBV5-1 with TRBJ1-4; the D is unclear. The germline V gene has CDR1 SGHRS and CDR2 YFSETQ. The CDR3 covers 14 residues. The V end lost 1 base, the J end lost 7 bases, and 11 bases lay between the germline ends.

This chain links TRBV7-2 with TRBJ2-7; D is unresolved. Trimming cost V 2 bases and J 2 bases, with 7 bases left between them. The CDR3 sequence is 13 residues long. Germline V gene sequence: CDR1 SGHTA, CDR2 FQGNSA. Here the CDR3 DNA reads TGTGCCAGCAGCTTAAGGCTAACCTACGAGCAGTACTTC. The encoded protein is CASSLRLTYEQYF.

V usage is TRBV30 and J usage is TRBJ2-1; no clear D gene. The ends were cut back, 0 bases at V and 7 bases at J, with 10 bases in the middle. In germline, CDR1 is GTSNPN, CDR2 SVGIG (reference sequence). The CDR3 is 13 amino acids. CDR3 loop: CAWSVMALNEQFF. The CDR3 bases are TGTGCCTGGAGTGTAATGGCATTGAATGAGCAGTTCTTC.

The rearrangement uses TRBV12-3 or TRBV12-4 and TRBJ1-3, with D perhaps TRBD1 (6 bases). This CDR3 contains 14 residues. V lost 6 bases and J lost 0, with 9 bases in between. The CDR3 reads CASSHRDSGNTIYF. The CDR3, as DNA: TGTGCCAGCAGCCACAGGGACTCTGGAAACACCATATATTTT.

V usage is TRBV12-3 or TRBV12-4 and J usage is TRBJ1-2; D not certain. The CDR3 extends over 12 amino acids. V lost 6 bases to trimming and J lost 7 bases, with 12 bases between them. CDR3 sequence (DNA): TGTGCCAGCAGAGAGGCGGCCAGTGGCTACACCTTC. Translated: CASREAASGYTF.

This chain uses TRBV29-1 with TRBJ2-1; possible D gene TRBD2, 6 bases. CDR1 and CDR2 (germline): SQVTM, ANQGSEA. The germline V and J ends were trimmed by 2 bases and 2 bases, with 10 bases remaining between them. The CDR3 is made up of 14 amino acids. The CDR3 here is CSVETGAPYNEQFF. The CDR3 nucleotides read TGCAGCGTTGAAACGGGAGCCCCCTACAATGAGCAGTTCTTC.

The chain carries TRBV5-6 and TRBJ1-2; D unresolved. Germline lookup yields CDR1 SGHDT and CDR2 YYEEEE. The CDR3 totals 16 residues. Trimming pared 0 bases from V and 7 bases from J, leaving 19 bases between. The CDR3 bases are TGTGCCAGCAGCTTGGGGTTCGGCGGAGGCTACTCTGGCTACACCTTC. Translation gives CASSLGFGGGYSGYTF.

DNA for the CDR3: TGTGCCAGCAGCCCAGGGACACCGAACACTGAAGCTTTCTTT. Its translation is CASSPGTPNTEAFF. The rearrangement links TRBV7-2 to TRBJ1-1, with D perhaps TRBD1 (6 bases). The length of the CDR3 is 14 residues. Germline V gene data show CDR1 as SGHTA and CDR2 as FQGNSA. Trimming cost V 5 bases and J 1 base, with 11 bases left between them.

As regards this clonotype: Its ends do not fully match the called genes, so a read error is possible. V and J are TRBV2 and TRBJ2-1; a weak D match, TRBD2 (6 bases). The CDR3 spans 15 residues. The V gene's germline CDR1 is SNHLY and CDR2 FYNNEI. The CDR3 sequence: CASSAPGGTYNEQFF. The DNA of the CDR3 is TGTGCCAGCAGTGCCCCTGGCGGGACCTACAATGAGCAGTTTTTC. The complete variable domain, with remaining parts taken from reference TRBV2 and TRBJ2-1, reads EPEVTQTPSHQVTQMGQEVILRCVPISNHLYFYWYRQILGQKVEFLVSFYNNEISEKSEIFDDQFSVERPDGSNFTLKIRSTKLEDSAMYFCASSAPGGTYNEQFFGPGTRLTVL.